Listed here are 24 T cell receptor beta chains from one sample, sequenced in a study of graft-versus-host responses after intestinal transplantation. The protocol was immunoSEQ multiplex PCR, while the TCRdb copy is restricted to in-frame clones and leaves out a portion. The table has around 89,000 clones, around 92% seen once; the top ten hold roughly 0.43%. The antigens for these receptors are not known. Specimen: unstimulated CD8+ T cells sorted from spleen or lymph node cells, collected before transplant. Every receptor here comes from a human donor who was the organ donor for an intestinal transplant.

Turning to this clone: Other DNA sequences from this sample encode an identical CDR3 as well. The chain uses TRBV27 and TRBJ1-6; D is possibly TRBD1 (5 bases). V was trimmed by 2 bases and J by 7 bases, leaving 6 bases between them. Germline lookup yields CDR1 MNHEY and CDR2 SMNVEV (reference sequence). The CDR3 spans 13 residues. In nucleotides, the CDR3 is TGTGCCAGCAGTTTACAGGGAAATTCACCCCTCCACTTT. Protein: CASSLQGNSPLHF.

This rearrangement joins TRBV5-5 to TRBJ2-7; a weak D match, TRBD2 (6 bases). The germline V and J ends were trimmed by 4 bases and 0 bases, with 8 bases remaining between them. There are 13 residues in the CDR3. The germline gives CDR1 SGHKS, CDR2 YYEKEE (reference sequence). CDR3 nucleotide sequence: TGTGCCAGCAGCGGCGGGACCTCCTACGAGCAGTACTTC. As protein: CASSGGTSYEQYF.

This chain joins TRBV9 and TRBJ2-7; 8 bases agree with TRBD1. This CDR3 spans 15 amino acids. After removal of 0 bases from V and 3 bases from J, the junction contained 5 bases not matched to a gene. CDR1 SGDLS and CDR2 YYNGEE come from the germline V gene. The CDR3 reads CASSVGQGAIYEQYF. DNA for the CDR3: TGTGCCAGCAGCGTAGGGCAGGGGGCCATCTACGAGCAGTACTTC.

The chain carries TRBV7-2 and TRBJ2-7, with D maybe TRBD2 (6 bases). The CDR3 loop spans 12 amino acids. With 4 bases removed from V and 7 bases from J, the gap between germline ends came to 11 bases. Germline V gene lookup returns CDR1 SGHTA and CDR2 FQGNSA. This CDR3 is CASSSLAGEQYF. CDR3 nucleotide sequence: TGTGCCAGCAGCTCCCTGGCGGGGGAGCAGTACTTC.

This chain joins TRBV7-9 and TRBJ2-7, with TRBD1 as a possible D gene (6 bases). V gave up 4 bases and J gave up 4 bases, with 11 bases separating them. From germline, CDR1 is SEHNR and CDR2 FQNEAQ (reference sequence). The CDR3 loop spans 13 amino acids. This chain's CDR3 is CASSSPQGYEQYF. CDR3 nucleotide sequence: TGTGCCAGCAGCTCCCCACAGGGTTACGAGCAGTACTTC.

The chain is built from TRBV7-2 and TRBJ2-2; D is possibly TRBD2 (5 bases). CDR1 is SGHTA and CDR2 is FQGNSA in the germline V gene. V shed 5 bases and J shed 4 bases, with 11 bases lying between them. This CDR3 has 14 amino acids. Written as DNA, the CDR3 is TGTGCCAGCAGCGACCGGACTTTCACCGGGGAGCTGTTTTTT. It encodes CASSDRTFTGELFF.

CDR3 amino acids: CASSSGTSGYNEQFF. CDR3 DNA: TGTGCCAGTAGTTCCGGGACTAGCGGATACAATGAGCAGTTCTTC. V and J are TRBV19 and TRBJ2-1; 11 bases are a match to TRBD2. The germline V gene has CDR1 LNHDA and CDR2 SQIVND (reference sequence). V gave up 5 bases and J gave up 4 bases; unmatched junction bases: 4. CDR3 length: 15 amino acids.

V and J are TRBV5-1 and TRBJ2-7; the match to TRBD1 covers 7 bases. V lost 0 bases, J lost 7 bases, and 4 bases stayed unmatched. The CDR3 runs 13 residues. The germline V gene encodes CDR1 SGHRS and CDR2 YFSETQ. CDR3 coding DNA: TGCGCCAGCAGCTTGGGTCAGGGGGTAGAGCAGTACTTC. This gives the protein CASSLGQGVEQYF.

The J gene is TRBJ2-7, the V gene TRBV29-1, with D perhaps matching TRBD1 (5 bases). Germline assignment: CDR1 SQVTM and CDR2 ANQGSEA. The V end was cut by 5 bases, the J end by 3 bases, with 20 bases between. The CDR3 contains 15 residues. DNA of the CDR3: TGCAGCGTTAACCTCATAGGGGCGATAAACTACGAGCAGTACTTC. Residues: CSVNLIGAINYEQYF.

V and J are TRBV10-3 and TRBJ2-5, with 8 bases fitting TRBD2. There are 16 residues in the CDR3. Germline-derived CDR1 and CDR2 are ENHRY and SYGVKD. The trim removed 9 bases at V and 4 bases at J, leaving 16 bases unmatched. This CDR3 reads CAISGGQELEGETQYF. The CDR3, as DNA: TGTGCCATATCGGGGGGGCAGGAGTTGGAGGGAGAGACCCAGTACTTC.

This rearrangement joins TRBV6-5 to TRBJ2-2, with 8 bases that match TRBD2. This CDR3 spans 14 amino acids. The germline V gene encodes CDR1 MNHEY and CDR2 SVGAGI. V shed 4 bases and J 5 bases; nucleotides not matched to a gene: 3. The CDR3 here is CASSSAGVTGELFF. The CDR3, as DNA: TGTGCCAGCAGTTCAGCGGGGGTGACCGGGGAGCTGTTTTTT.

The chain uses TRBV4-3 and TRBJ2-5; TRBD2 matches 9 bases. The germline V gene encodes CDR1 LGHNA and CDR2 YSLEER. V lost 0 bases and J lost 1; bases outside the gene matches: 6. There are 17 residues in the CDR3. This chain's CDR3 is CASSQEGRGGVQETQYF. As DNA, the CDR3 is TGCGCCAGCAGCCAAGAGGGGCGCGGGGGGGTCCAAGAGACCCAGTACTTC.

J is TRBJ2-5 and V is TRBV10-3; TRBD1 agrees at 10 bases. CDR1 and CDR2 (germline): ENHRY, SYGVKD. After removal of 8 bases from V and 2 bases from J, the junction contained 11 bases not matched to a gene. The CDR3 spans 16 residues. The DNA of the CDR3 is TGTGCCATCGGGGATCCCGACAGGGGGCGGCAAGAGACCCAGTACTTC. Translation: CAIGDPDRGRQETQYF.

This chain links TRBV4-3 with TRBJ2-7; TRBD2 is a possible D gene (7 bases). Trimming removed 0 bases from V and 2 bases from J, with 11 bases in between. CDR1 and CDR2 from the germline V gene are LGHNA and YSLEER. The CDR3 contains 15 residues. The CDR3 loop reads CASSQDRRGPYEQYF. The CDR3 DNA reads TGCGCCAGCAGCCAAGATCGGCGGGGGCCCTACGAGCAGTACTTC.

This clone turned up a few times. The CDR3 DNA reads as TGTGCCAGAAGTCACACAGGGGGCACTGAAGCTTTCTTT. Encoded protein: CARSHTGGTEAFF. This chain links TRBV5-3 with TRBJ1-1, with 8 bases identical to TRBD1. TRBV5-3 is flagged as an ORF with uncertain function. The V segment lost 5 bases and the J segment 4 bases; nucleotides outside the gene matches: 4. CDR3 length: 13 residues.

This rearrangement joins TRBV4-3 to TRBJ1-2; D is ambiguous. The CDR3 is 12 amino acids. The germline V gene encodes CDR1 LGHNA and CDR2 YSLEER. Trimming cost V 5 bases and J 2 bases, with 6 bases left between them. In DNA form, the CDR3 reads TGCGCCAGCAGCGAGGGCAACTATGGCTACACCTTC. This sequence encodes CASSEGNYGYTF.

CDR3 sequence (DNA): TGTGCCAGCAGCGCCAGGGACAGGGGGAATGAGCAGTTCTTC. It codes for CASSARDRGNEQFF. V is TRBV7-9 and J is TRBJ2-1; 11 positions match TRBD1. The CDR3 is made up of 14 amino acids. The germline V gene encodes CDR1 SEHNR and CDR2 FQNEAQ (reference sequence). With V trimmed by 5 bases and J by 7 bases, 4 bases remained unmatched. Supplemented by reference TRBV7-9 and TRBJ2-1, the full variable domain reads DTGVSQNPRHKITKRGQNVTFRCDPISEHNRLYWYRQTLGQGPEFLTYFQNEAQLEKSRLLSDRFSAERPKGSFSTLEIQRTEQGDSAMYLCASSARDRGNEQFFGPGTRLTVL.

This clone was observed a single time. The chain links TRBV5-4 to TRBJ2-2; D not resolved. CDR3 size: 12 residues. V was cut by 6 bases and J by 3 bases, with 6 bases left in between. Germline V gives CDR1 SGHNT, CDR2 YYREEE (reference sequence). CDR3 sequence reads: CASTRDTGELFF. The CDR3 nucleotides read TGTGCCAGCACTCGGGACACCGGGGAGCTGTTTTTT.

This chain links TRBV7-9 with TRBJ2-7; maybe TRBD1 (6 bases). The V end lost 5 bases, the J end lost 2 bases, and 10 bases lay between the germline ends. The germline CDR1 and CDR2 sequences are SEHNR and FQNEAQ (reference sequence). The CDR3 loop spans 13 amino acids. This CDR3 reads CASSTGTPYEQYF. The CDR3 nucleotides read TGTGCCAGCAGCACAGGGACACCCTACGAGCAGTACTTC.

This chain connects TRBV6-6 to TRBJ2-7; TRBD1 matches at 10 bases. The CDR3 length is 15 residues. Germline V gene data show CDR1 as MNHNY and CDR2 as SVGAGI (reference sequence). V was clipped by 4 bases and J by 2 bases; unmatched bases: 5. The DNA for the CDR3 is TGTGCCAGCAGTTTCCGGGACAGGGGCGCCTACGAGCAGTACTTC. Amino acids: CASSFRDRGAYEQYF.

The rearrangement joins TRBV30 to TRBJ2-4; TRBD2 is a possible D gene (5 bases). Germline loops: CDR1 GTSNPN, CDR2 SVGIG (reference sequence). Between the trimmed V and J ends, which lost 2 bases and 0 bases, there was a span of 8 bases. The CDR3 is 14 amino acids. CDR3: CAWSHGVAKNIQYF. As DNA, the CDR3 is TGTGCCTGGAGTCACGGGGTAGCCAAAAACATTCAGTACTTC.

The chain uses TRBV4-1 and TRBJ2-7, with D maybe TRBD1 (5 bases). This CDR3 has 13 residues. V lost 1 base and J 4 bases, leaving 8 bases between the germline ends. Germline V gives CDR1 MGHRA, CDR2 YSYEKL. CDR3 in DNA: TGCGCCAGCAGCCAAGCGAAGGGGTACGAGCAGTACTTC. Amino acid sequence: CASSQAKGYEQYF.

The chain recombines TRBV4-3 with TRBJ2-7, with 8 bases lining up with TRBD1. V dropped 1 base and J dropped 3; count of bases not matched to a gene: 8. Germline loops: CDR1 LGHNA, CDR2 YSLEER. The CDR3 extends over 16 amino acids. The CDR3 reads CASSQGAPGQDYEQYF. As DNA, the CDR3 is TGCGCCAGCAGCCAAGGAGCCCCGGGACAGGACTACGAGCAGTACTTC.

The V and J genes are TRBV16 and TRBJ1-2, with TRBD1 identical over 9 bases. The germline CDR1 and CDR2 sequences are KGHSY and FQNENV. V trimming: 4 bases; J trimming: 6 bases; junction bases outside the gene matches: 3. The CDR3 covers 13 residues. Written as DNA, the CDR3 is TGTGCCAGCAGCCCCGGGACAGGGAATGGCTACACCTTC. Translating it yields CASSPGTGNGYTF.